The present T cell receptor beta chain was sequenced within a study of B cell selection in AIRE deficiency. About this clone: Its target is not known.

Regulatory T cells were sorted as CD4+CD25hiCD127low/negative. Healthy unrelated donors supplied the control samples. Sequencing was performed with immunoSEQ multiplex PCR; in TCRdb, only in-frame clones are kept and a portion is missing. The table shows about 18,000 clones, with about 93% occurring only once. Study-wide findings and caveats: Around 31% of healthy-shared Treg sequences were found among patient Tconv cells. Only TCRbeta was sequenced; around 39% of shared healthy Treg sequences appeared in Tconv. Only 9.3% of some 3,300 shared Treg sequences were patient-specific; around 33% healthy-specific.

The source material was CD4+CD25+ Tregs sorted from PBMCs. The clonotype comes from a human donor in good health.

The CDR3 loop reads CASSQTSRNEQFF. The CDR3 nucleotides are TGTGCCAGCAGCCAGACTAGTCGGAATGAGCAGTTCTTC. This sequence joins TRBV5-4 and TRBJ2-1; perhaps TRBD2 as D (6 bases). Germline values: CDR1 SGHNT, CDR2 YYREEE (reference sequence). The CDR3 is made up of 13 amino acids. V was pared by 4 bases and J by 7 bases, with 12 bases between.